This TCR beta chain was profiled in a study of T cell repertoires in cytomegalovirus infection. Study overall: Carrying CMV and the relevant HLA type showed in public TCR beta signatures.

A note on this clonotype: Its antigen remains unknown.

CDR1 is SGHVS and CDR2 is FQNEAQ in the germline V gene. This CDR3 spans 16 amino acids. Trimming cost V 1 base and J 2 bases; bases outside gene matches: 5. In TCRdb, the reads were re-called with MiXCR into one record per CDR3 protein. This sample has roughly 500,000 distinct CDR3 sequences, with under 45% found just once. The source material was cultured PBMCs, sampled from culture after CMV antigen stimulation. The receptor comes from a human donor in good health (CMV status not recorded). Some clones in this sample may be carry-over from other donors' samples. The genes are TRBV7-8 and TRBJ2-1; TRBD2 matches 7 bases. In nucleotides, the CDR3 is TGTGCCAGCAGCTTAGGGGCAGGGACTACCTACAATGAGCAGTTCTTC. Translation gives CASSLGAGTTYNEQFF.